These 17 T cell receptor beta chains originate from one sample sequenced in a study of T cells after yellow fever vaccination. TCRdb re-called the 5' RACE reads through MiXCR, storing one row per CDR3 protein. The sample carries 300,000 or so distinct CDR3 sequences, 6.8% recorded once. Specimen: PBMCs, collected about 41 days after the first yellow fever vaccination. The receptors come from a man in his late teens or twenties who received the YFV17D yellow fever vaccine.

This chain links TRBV5-1 with TRBJ1-6; TRBD1 aligns across 8 bases. Trimming at V came to 0 bases and at J to 5 bases, leaving 4 bases not matched to a gene. The CDR3 consists of 16 residues. CDR1 is SGHRS and CDR2 is YFSETQ in the germline V gene. CDR3 loop: CASSLGQGLDNSPLHF. CDR3 DNA: TGCGCCAGCAGCTTGGGACAGGGGTTAGATAATTCACCCCTCCACTTT.

Many counts were recorded for this clonotype. This rearrangement joins TRBV5-1 to TRBJ2-3; 8 bases are a match to TRBD1. The V segment lost 1 base and the J segment 6 bases; nucleotides outside the gene matches: 4. The CDR3 runs 14 residues. From germline, CDR1 is SGHRS and CDR2 YFSETQ. CDR3 protein: CASSLRTGSDTQYF. CDR3 in DNA: TGCGCCAGCAGCTTGAGGACAGGGTCGGATACGCAGTATTTT. Full variable domain (missing parts from reference TRBV5-1 and TRBJ2-3): KAGVTQTPRYLIKTRGQQVTLSCSPISGHRSVSWYQQTPGQGLQFLFEYFSETQRNKGNFPGRFSGRQFSNSRSEMNVSTLELGDSALYLCASSLRTGSDTQYFGPGTRLTVL.

A few counts support this clonotype. The V and J genes are TRBV5-1 and TRBJ1-1, with D possibly being TRBD1 (6 bases). V lost 0 bases and J 8 bases, leaving 8 bases between the germline ends. CDR3 length: 12 amino acids. The V gene's germline CDR1 is SGHRS and CDR2 YFSETQ. The CDR3 DNA follows: TGCGCCAGCAGCTTGGGGGGGCAGGAAGCTTTCTTT. Translated, it gives CASSLGGQEAFF.

This clonotype turned up a few times. The CDR3 DNA sequence: TGTGCCAGCAGCTTCGTCAGCTGGACTGCGGGGGCCAAAAACATTCAGTACTTC. It is translated as CASSFVSWTAGAKNIQYF. The chain recombines TRBV11-2 with TRBJ2-4; possible D gene TRBD2, 6 bases. The CDR3 totals 18 residues. Trimming took off 3 bases at V and 1 base at J, with 19 bases between the two ends. Germline CDR1 and CDR2: SGHAT and FQNNGV. Full variable domain (rest looked up from reference TRBV11-2 and TRBJ2-4): EAGVAQSPRYKIIEKRQSVAFWCNPISGHATLYWYQQILGQGPKLLIQFQNNGVVDDSQLPKDRFSAERLKGVDSTLKIQPAKLEDSAVYLCASSFVSWTAGAKNIQYFGAGTRLSVL.

This clonotype was counted only a few times. V is TRBV18 and J is TRBJ1-4, with 7 bases identical to TRBD1. Germline trimming cut 6 bases from V and 8 bases from J; bases unmatched to any gene: 9. CDR1 and CDR2 (germline): KGHSH, LQKENI. CDR3 length: 14 amino acids. For the CDR3, the DNA is TGTGCCAGCTCCCCCGGACAGGAAGGGGAAAAACTGTTTTTT. This translates into CASSPGQEGEKLFF.

This clonotype occurred many times. The rearrangement joins TRBV20-1 to TRBJ1-4; 7 nucleotides agree with TRBD1. Trimming removed 3 bases from V and 6 bases from J; junction bases left unmatched: 4. Germline V gives CDR1 DFQATT, CDR2 SNEGSKA (reference sequence). CDR3 size: 13 residues. CDR3 sequence reads: CSASTGADEKLFF. The CDR3 coding sequence is TGCAGTGCTAGCACAGGGGCGGATGAAAAACTGTTTTTT.

This chain connects TRBV7-2 to TRBJ2-1; D unclear. The CDR3 covers 12 residues. CDR1 is SGHTA, CDR2 FQGNSA, per germline. V lost 5 bases to trimming and J lost 7 bases, with 9 bases between them. CDR3 sequence reads: CASSPRRNEQFF. The CDR3 DNA follows: TGTGCCAGCAGCCCCAGGCGTAATGAGCAGTTCTTC. The whole variable domain, remainder taken from reference TRBV7-2 and TRBJ2-1, is GAGVSQSPSNKVTEKGKDVELRCDPISGHTALYWYRQSLGQGLEFLIYFQGNSAPDKSGLPSDRFSAERTGGSVSTLTIQRTQQEDSAVYLCASSPRRNEQFFGPGTRLTVL.

This CDR3 is CSAWTTGASTKETQYF. The CDR3 nucleotides are TGCAGTGCTTGGACGACAGGGGCAAGCACGAAAGAGACCCAGTACTTC. The chain is built from TRBV20-1 and TRBJ2-5, with TRBD1 matching over 8 bases. Per germline, CDR1 DFQATT and CDR2 SNEGSKA (reference sequence). Trimming took 5 bases from V and 3 from J; bases not matched to a gene: 14. The CDR3 totals 16 residues.

This clonotype appeared a few times. The V gene is TRBV12-3 or TRBV12-4, the J gene TRBJ2-2; 7 bases match TRBD1. V was clipped by 3 bases and J by 7 bases; unmatched bases: 5. CDR3 size: 14 residues. CDR3 sequence reads: CASSFTGEHGELFF. CDR3 nucleotide sequence: TGTGCCAGCAGTTTCACAGGGGAACACGGGGAGCTGTTTTTT.

This clonotype was counted only a few times. The gene calls are TRBV19 and TRBJ1-5, with 9 positions matching TRBD1. Germline CDR1 LNHDA, CDR2 SQIVND (reference sequence). The length of the CDR3 is 14 residues. With V trimmed by 6 bases and J by 5 bases, 5 bases remained unmatched. Written as DNA, the CDR3 is TGTGCCAGTAGCCCCCGGGACAGGGATCAGCCCCAGCATTTT. Amino acid sequence: CASSPRDRDQPQHF. Full variable domain (remainder filled in from reference TRBV19 and TRBJ1-5): DGGITQSPKYLFRKEGQNVTLSCEQNLNHDAMYWYRQDPGQGLRLIYYSQIVNDFQKGDIAEGYSVSREKKESFPLTVTSAQKNPTAFYLCASSPRDRDQPQHFGDGTRLSIL.

The rearrangement joins TRBV20-1 to TRBJ2-5; D assignment may be TRBD1 or TRBD2 (6 bases each). This CDR3 is 14 amino acids long. Germline CDR1 reads DFQATT; CDR2 reads SNEGSKA (reference sequence). V dropped 5 bases and J dropped 5 bases, with 18 bases sitting between them. The CDR3 nucleotides read TGCAGTGCTGGGGACTCCGGGGGCGCGGAGACCCAGTACTTC. Translated: CSAGDSGGAETQYF.

This clonotype was observed a handful of times. This chain links TRBV7-3 with TRBJ2-7; perhaps TRBD2 as D (7 bases). The CDR3 consists of 15 residues. Trimming removed 4 bases at V and 5 bases at J, with 18 bases between. Germline CDR1 and CDR2: SGHTA and FQGTGA. In DNA form, the CDR3 reads TGTGCCAGCAGCTCGACCGGGACACGGGGGGACGAGCAGTACTTC. It yields the protein CASSSTGTRGDEQYF.

This clonotype was counted at least ten times. The chain employs TRBV5-1 and TRBJ2-3; TRBD2 matches 8 bases. This CDR3 is built from 15 residues. Germline V gives CDR1 SGHRS, CDR2 YFSETQ. J lost 3 bases, V lost 1 base, and 4 bases had no gene match. CDR3 nucleotide sequence: TGCGCCAGCAGCTTGTCCGGGGGGGGGACAGATACGCAGTATTTT. It is translated as CASSLSGGGTDTQYF.

This clonotype was counted only a few times. The genes are TRBV2 and TRBJ2-7; 8 positions match TRBD1. The CDR3 contains 15 residues. The germline gives CDR1 SNHLY, CDR2 FYNNEI. The trim removed 3 bases at V and 6 bases at J, leaving 10 bases unmatched. The CDR3 sequence is CASSEVGQGAGEQYF. The CDR3 nucleotides are TGTGCCAGCAGTGAGGTGGGTCAGGGGGCTGGCGAGCAGTACTTC. Filled out from reference TRBV2 and TRBJ2-7, the complete variable domain reads EPEVTQTPSHQVTQMGQEVILRCVPISNHLYFYWYRQILGQKVEFLVSFYNNEISEKSEIFDDQFSVERPDGSNFTLKIRSTKLEDSAMYFCASSEVGQGAGEQYFGPGTRLTVT.

The chain combines TRBV20-1 with TRBJ1-2, with D unresolved. Trimming pared 2 bases from V and 8 bases from J, leaving 15 bases between. Germline values: CDR1 DFQATT, CDR2 SNEGSKA (reference sequence). The CDR3 spans 13 residues. CDR3 in DNA: TGCAGTGCTAGACCGGGCGCCCTCCGAGGCTACACCTTC. Encoded protein: CSARPGALRGYTF.

This clonotype was detected ten times or more. The chain joins TRBV7-3 to TRBJ2-5; 8 bases are shared with TRBD2. The J segment lost 6 bases and the V segment lost 5 bases, leaving 8 bases of the junction unmatched. The CDR3 has 14 residues. Germline V gene data show CDR1 as SGHTA and CDR2 as FQGTGA. CDR3 nucleotide sequence: TGTGCCAGCAGCAACGGGGGGGCCGGGCAGACCCAGTACTTC. Translated, it gives CASSNGGAGQTQYF.

Remarks on this clonotype: A much larger clonotype is one base distant, so this may be a read error. This chain uses TRBV5-1 with TRBJ2-5, with 8 nucleotides matching TRBD2. The CDR3 spans 15 residues. Germline values: CDR1 SGHRS, CDR2 YFSETQ. CDR3 in amino acids: CVSATTGGAFQTQYF. The CDR3 DNA reads as TGCGTCAGCGCCACGACCGGGGGGGCTTTTCAGACCCAGTACTTC.